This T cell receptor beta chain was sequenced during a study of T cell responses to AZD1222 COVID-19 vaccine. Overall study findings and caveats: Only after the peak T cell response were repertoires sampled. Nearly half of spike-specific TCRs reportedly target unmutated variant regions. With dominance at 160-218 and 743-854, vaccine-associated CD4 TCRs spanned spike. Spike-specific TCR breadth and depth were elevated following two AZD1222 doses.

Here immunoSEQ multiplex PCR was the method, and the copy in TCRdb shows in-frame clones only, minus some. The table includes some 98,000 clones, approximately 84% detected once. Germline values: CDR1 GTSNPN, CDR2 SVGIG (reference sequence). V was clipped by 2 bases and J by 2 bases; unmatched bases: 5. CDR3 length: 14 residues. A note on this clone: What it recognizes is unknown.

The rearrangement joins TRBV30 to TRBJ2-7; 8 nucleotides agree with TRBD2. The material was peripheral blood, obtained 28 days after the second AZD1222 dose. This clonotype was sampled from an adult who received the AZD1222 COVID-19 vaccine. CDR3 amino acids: CAWSSGRSAYEQYF. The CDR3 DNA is TGTGCCTGGAGTAGCGGGAGAAGTGCCTACGAGCAGTACTTC.